A single sample gave rise to the 3 T cell receptor beta chains below, sequenced in a study of shared clonotypes between healthy human individuals. Using immunoSEQ multiplex PCR, the repertoire was profiled, and TCRdb retains in-frame clones only, with some absent. The table includes nearly 600,000 clones, 95% detected once. Cells designated naive CD8 were CD45RO-negative and were positively selected for CCR7, with terminally differentiated effector memory CD45RA+ cells excluded. Material for sequencing was naive CD8+ T cells sorted from blood. The receptors here all came from a woman in her twenties or thirties in good health.

The rearrangement uses TRBV9 and TRBJ2-7; D call uncertain. Germline CDR1 is SGDLS and CDR2 is YYNGEE. CDR3 length: 13 amino acids. V was pared by 4 bases and J by 0 bases, with 8 bases between. DNA for the CDR3: TGTGCCAGCAGCCGAGGAAGCTCCTACGAGCAGTACTTC. Translation gives CASSRGSSYEQYF.

This chain's CDR3 is CASSHVRDSYGYTF. The CDR3 bases are TGCGCCAGCAGCCATGTCCGGGACAGCTATGGCTACACCTTC. The chain employs TRBV4-1 and TRBJ1-2; 7 bases agree with TRBD1. The CDR3 extends over 14 amino acids. Germline-derived CDR1 and CDR2 are MGHRA and YSYEKL. J gave up 4 bases and V 3 bases, and 5 bases lay outside the gene matches.

The chain has TRBV9 and TRBJ1-2; perhaps TRBD1 as D (6 bases). CDR3 length: 15 amino acids. V lost 3 bases, J lost 4 bases, and 16 bases lay in between. The germline V gene has CDR1 SGDLS and CDR2 YYNGEE. DNA of the CDR3: TGTGCCAGCAGCGCCCCACAGGGCGGCGGCTATGGCTACACCTTC. It translates to CASSAPQGGGYGYTF.